This T cell receptor beta chain is drawn from a study of blood T cell repertoires in COVID-19. Study overall: In each case, the material was cDNA or gDNA derived from T cells, B-cell-depleted T cells, or PBMCs.

Germline V gene lookup returns CDR1 MNHEY and CDR2 SMNVEV (reference sequence). The CDR3 sequence is 19 residues long. V lost 5 bases, J lost 1 base, and 14 bases stayed unmatched. In the study's own analysis: Quantification of nucleated cells was approximated via reference gene primer amplification. TCRdb's copy holds only in-frame clones and misses some; the assay was immunoSEQ multiplex PCR. V, J and clone size are those of that table, while D and trimming were read from the DNA. The table records about 52,000 clones, 65% to 85% of them present only once. The chain uses TRBV27 and TRBJ1-5; 10 bases fit TRBD1. Specimen: peripheral blood. The receptor was isolated from an elderly man with COVID-19, enrolled during active disease. The CDR3 region is CASSTILTGGDLSNQPQHF. As DNA, the CDR3 is TGTGCCAGCAGTACCATATTGACAGGGGGCGATCTCAGCAATCAGCCCCAGCATTTT.